A single sample is the source of the 23 T cell receptor beta chains below, sequenced in a study of blood T cell repertoires in COVID-19. The assay was immunoSEQ multiplex PCR, and TCRdb's table has in-frame clones only and misses some. This repertoire shows approximately 470,000 clones, 80% to 90% found once; its top ten account for roughly 3.2%. The source material was peripheral blood. The source is a human donor in a cohort sampled during active COVID-19.

This clone has only one observation. This chain uses TRBV28 with TRBJ2-7, with 8 bases matching TRBD2. Trimming at V came to 8 bases and at J to 2 bases, leaving 14 bases not matched to a gene. The CDR3 is made up of 16 amino acids. Germline V gene lookup returns CDR1 MDHEN and CDR2 SYDVKM. The CDR3: CASHWGGVLAAYEQYF. Written as DNA, the CDR3 is TGTGCCAGCCATTGGGGAGGGGTACTAGCGGCCTACGAGCAGTACTTC.

This clone was seen a few times. The genes are TRBV5-1 and TRBJ1-1; 7 nucleotides line up with TRBD1. From germline, CDR1 is SGHRS and CDR2 YFSETQ. V lost 4 bases, J lost 8 bases, and 8 bases stayed unmatched. The CDR3 is 13 residues long. Here the CDR3 DNA reads TGCGCCAGCAGCGTACTAGGACAGGAGGAAGCTTTCTTT. It translates to CASSVLGQEEAFF.

The chain uses TRBV29-1 and TRBJ2-1; tentative D call: TRBD1 (6 bases). V lost 0 bases, J lost 10 bases, and 16 bases lay in between. Germline CDR1 reads SQVTM; CDR2 reads ANQGSEA. The CDR3 is 14 residues long. Here the CDR3 reads CSVEDKSGVLEQFF. CDR3 sequence (DNA): TGCAGCGTTGAAGATAAGTCAGGGGTACTCGAGCAGTTCTTC.

About this clone itself: The same CDR3 can be traced to other DNA sequences in this sample. The chain couples TRBV9 to TRBJ1-1; D is undetermined. This CDR3 is 13 amino acids long. The V end was cut by 0 bases, the J end by 5 bases, with 8 bases between. Germline loops: CDR1 SGDLS, CDR2 YYNGEE. The CDR3 coding sequence is TGTGCCAGCAGCGTAGAACTTGTGACTGAAGCTTTCTTT. It yields the protein CASSVELVTEAFF.

V gene TRBV5-1 combines with J gene TRBJ2-1, with TRBD2 matching 10 bases. The CDR3 totals 13 residues. The germline CDR1 and CDR2 sequences are SGHRS and YFSETQ. V was clipped by 1 base and J by 14 bases; unmatched bases: 6. This CDR3 is CASSLLTSGSEFF. Written as DNA, the CDR3 is TGCGCCAGCAGCTTGCTGACTAGCGGGTCCGAGTTCTTC. The complete variable domain, with remaining parts taken from reference TRBV5-1 and TRBJ2-1, reads KAGVTQTPRYLIKTRGQQVTLSCSPISGHRSVSWYQQTPGQGLQFLFEYFSETQRNKGNFPGRFSGRQFSNSRSEMNVSTLELGDSALYLCASSLLTSGSEFFGPGTRLTVL.

V and J are TRBV30 and TRBJ1-4; D is possibly TRBD1 (6 bases). The CDR3 length is 15 residues. Trimming stripped 2 bases from V and 8 bases from J, with 18 bases between. Germline CDR1 and CDR2: GTSNPN and SVGIG (reference sequence). CDR3 region: CAWSRDGGGWEKLFF. CDR3 nucleotides: TGTGCCTGGAGTCGCGATGGGGGGGGCTGGGAAAAACTGTTTTTT.

The genes are TRBV27 and TRBJ1-2; no firm D call. This CDR3 has 15 amino acids. CDR1 is MNHEY, CDR2 SMNVEV, per germline (reference sequence). V was shortened by 0 bases and J by 1 base, with 9 bases between the two germline ends. CDR3 region: CASSLSRLNNYGYTF. The CDR3 nucleotides are TGTGCCAGCAGTTTATCCAGACTCAATAACTATGGCTACACCTTC.

This clone has only one observation. The V and J genes are TRBV2 and TRBJ2-1; maybe TRBD1 (5 bases). The germline V gene encodes CDR1 SNHLY and CDR2 FYNNEI. Trimming removed 4 bases at V and 5 bases at J, with 12 bases between. The length of the CDR3 is 14 residues. The CDR3, as DNA: TGTGCCAGCAGTGCGACAGCACCTGACAATGAGCAGTTCTTC. It translates to CASSATAPDNEQFF. The whole variable domain, filled in from reference TRBV2 and TRBJ2-1, reads EPEVTQTPSHQVTQMGQEVILRCVPISNHLYFYWYRQILGQKVEFLVSFYNNEISEKSEIFDDQFSVERPDGSNFTLKIRSTKLEDSAMYFCASSATAPDNEQFFGPGTRLTVL.

The rearrangement links TRBV18 to TRBJ2-5; 7 positions agree with TRBD2. The germline V gene has CDR1 KGHSH and CDR2 LQKENI. J gave up 1 base and V 2 bases, and 10 bases lay outside the gene matches. CDR3 length equals 17 residues. Here the CDR3 DNA reads TGTGCCAGCTCACCAAGGGGCAGCGGGAAGGCCCAAGAGACCCAGTACTTC. It translates to CASSPRGSGKAQETQYF.

This chain's CDR3 is CASSIDRDNQPQHF. Written as DNA, the CDR3 is TGTGCCAGTAGTATCGACAGGGATAATCAGCCCCAGCATTTT. V is TRBV19 and J is TRBJ1-5, with TRBD1 matching 7 bases. CDR3 length: 14 amino acids. Per the germline V gene, CDR1 is LNHDA and CDR2 is SQIVND (reference sequence). V was pared by 3 bases and J by 4 bases, with 3 bases of the junction left unmatched.

Only a few counts were recorded for this clone. The chain couples TRBV5-1 to TRBJ1-4; D perhaps matches TRBD1 (6 bases). The ends were cut back, 4 bases at V and 6 bases at J, with 16 bases in the middle. Germline V gene data show CDR1 as SGHRS and CDR2 as YFSETQ. This CDR3 is 15 amino acids long. The CDR3 DNA follows: TGCGCCAGCAGCCCCCACAGGGAATGGTATGAAAAACTGTTTTTT. Its translation is CASSPHREWYEKLFF.

This clone is a singleton in its sample. This chain joins TRBV19 and TRBJ1-4; 7 nucleotides align to TRBD1. With 2 bases clipped from V and 0 bases from J, the junction kept 9 bases outside the gene matches. The CDR3 loop spans 18 amino acids. The germline V gene has CDR1 LNHDA and CDR2 SQIVND (reference sequence). The CDR3, as DNA: TGTGCCAGTAGTATAAACTGGGGACAGAAGCCAACTAATGAAAAACTGTTTTTT. The encoded protein is CASSINWGQKPTNEKLFF.

The chain has TRBV19 and TRBJ1-2; tentatively, D is TRBD1 (5 bases). The germline V gene has CDR1 LNHDA and CDR2 SQIVND (reference sequence). Trimming pared 5 bases from V and 0 bases from J, leaving 25 bases between. CDR3 length: 19 residues. The CDR3 here is CASSSSLGLVASTNYGYTF. The CDR3 region has the DNA TGTGCCAGTAGTTCTTCCTTGGGACTCGTTGCCTCAACTAACTATGGCTACACCTTC.

The rearrangement joins TRBV5-1 to TRBJ2-3, with TRBD2 matching over 7 bases. Trimming took 4 bases from V and 3 from J; bases not matched to a gene: 5. The CDR3 has 14 residues. Germline values: CDR1 SGHRS, CDR2 YFSETQ. The CDR3 region has the DNA TGCGCCAGCAGCCAAGGGACTACGACAGATACGCAGTATTTT. This encodes CASSQGTTTDTQYF.

A word on this clone: A read error may produce the germline difference seen at one junction end. The chain is built from TRBV25-1 and TRBJ2-7; 7 bases match TRBD1. The V gene's germline CDR1 is MGHDK and CDR2 SYGVNS. The CDR3 totals 13 residues. Here the CDR3 reads CASSEQPGTALSF. The CDR3, as DNA: TGTGCCAGCAGTGAACAGCCGGGGACAGCGCTATCCTTC.

This clone came up once. This sequence joins TRBV28 and TRBJ2-7, with 7 bases identical to TRBD1. The CDR3 is made up of 14 amino acids. V dropped 3 bases and J dropped 3; count of bases not matched to a gene: 5. Germline values: CDR1 MDHEN, CDR2 SYDVKM. The CDR3 sequence: CASSFPRGIYEQYF. Here the CDR3 DNA reads TGTGCCAGCAGTTTCCCCAGGGGGATCTACGAGCAGTACTTC.

V usage is TRBV4-1 and J usage is TRBJ2-2, with 7 positions matching TRBD1. The CDR3 covers 16 residues. Losses at the gene ends were 1 base for V and 4 bases for J; bases not matched to a gene: 6. Germline V gene sequence: CDR1 MGHRA, CDR2 YSYEKL. CDR3: CASSQGRGRFTGELFF. DNA of the CDR3: TGCGCCAGCAGCCAAGGAAGGGGGCGCTTCACCGGGGAGCTGTTTTTT.

The V call is TRBV28, the J call TRBJ2-7, with 9 bases fitting TRBD2. Per germline, CDR1 MDHEN and CDR2 SYDVKM. The CDR3 consists of 16 residues. The junction had 12 bases not matched to a gene; V was cut back by 5 bases and J by 4 bases. The CDR3 bases are TGTGCCAGCAGTGGACGGGGACTAGCCCCATTATACGAGCAGTACTTC. It translates to CASSGRGLAPLYEQYF.

V usage is TRBV6-5 and J usage is TRBJ1-2; 7 nucleotides align to TRBD1. Losses at the gene ends were 5 bases for V and 4 bases for J; bases not matched to a gene: 10. Germline V gives CDR1 MNHEY, CDR2 SVGAGI. The CDR3 contains 15 residues. CDR3 residues: CASSPAPDRTYGYTF. The CDR3 DNA sequence: TGTGCCAGCAGTCCCGCCCCGGACAGGACCTATGGCTACACCTTC.

The V and J genes are TRBV7-9 and TRBJ1-2; no clear D gene. There are 14 residues in the CDR3. Deletions cut 3 bases from V and 2 bases from J, with 10 bases between. The germline gives CDR1 SEHNR, CDR2 FQNEAQ (reference sequence). CDR3 protein: CASSLWAANYGYTF. DNA for the CDR3: TGTGCCAGCAGCTTGTGGGCAGCAAACTATGGCTACACCTTC.

The chain joins TRBV2 to TRBJ1-1; D is uncertain. V was cut by 2 bases and J by 9 bases, with 16 bases left in between. Germline CDR1 SNHLY, CDR2 FYNNEI. This CDR3 has 14 residues. In DNA, the CDR3 is TGTGCCAGCAGTGAATTTGCCTTAGGGAGTCAAGCTTTCTTT. As protein: CASSEFALGSQAFF.

The CDR3 DNA sequence: TGCAGCGACCGACAGGGGGCAAGTGGCTACACCTTC. Amino acids: CSDRQGASGYTF. The chain carries TRBV29-1 and TRBJ1-2; 10 bases fit TRBD1. CDR3 size: 12 residues. With V trimmed by 7 bases and J by 7 bases, 6 bases remained unmatched. From germline, CDR1 is SQVTM and CDR2 ANQGSEA. Combining the CDR3 with reference TRBV29-1 and TRBJ1-2 gives the whole variable domain SAVISQKPSRDICQRGTSLTIQCQVDSQVTMMFWYRQQPGQSLTLIATANQGSEATYESGFVIDKFPISRPNLTFSTLTVSNMSPEDSSIYLCSDRQGASGYTFGSGTRLTVV.

The chain recombines TRBV28 with TRBJ2-7, with 16 bases lining up with TRBD2. The CDR3 is made up of 16 amino acids. V lost 8 bases, J lost 6 bases, and 10 bases stayed unmatched. The germline V gene has CDR1 MDHEN and CDR2 SYDVKM. In nucleotides, the CDR3 is TGTGCCAGCGGGGGACTAGCGGGAGGGTATGAAAGCGAGCAGTACTTC. Translated: CASGGLAGGYESEQYF.